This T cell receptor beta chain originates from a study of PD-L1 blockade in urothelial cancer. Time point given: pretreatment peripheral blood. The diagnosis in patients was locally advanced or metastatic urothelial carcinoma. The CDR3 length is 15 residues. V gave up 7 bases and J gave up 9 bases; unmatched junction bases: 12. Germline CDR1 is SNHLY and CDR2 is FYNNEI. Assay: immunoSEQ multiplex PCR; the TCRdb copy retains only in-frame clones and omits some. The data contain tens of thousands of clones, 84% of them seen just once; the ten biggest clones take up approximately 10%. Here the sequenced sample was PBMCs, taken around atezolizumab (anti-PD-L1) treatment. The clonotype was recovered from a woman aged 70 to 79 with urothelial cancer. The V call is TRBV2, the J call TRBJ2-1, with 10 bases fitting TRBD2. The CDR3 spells CASNGPSGSRGEQFF. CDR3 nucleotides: TGTGCCAGCAACGGTCCTAGCGGGAGCAGAGGTGAGCAGTTCTTC.